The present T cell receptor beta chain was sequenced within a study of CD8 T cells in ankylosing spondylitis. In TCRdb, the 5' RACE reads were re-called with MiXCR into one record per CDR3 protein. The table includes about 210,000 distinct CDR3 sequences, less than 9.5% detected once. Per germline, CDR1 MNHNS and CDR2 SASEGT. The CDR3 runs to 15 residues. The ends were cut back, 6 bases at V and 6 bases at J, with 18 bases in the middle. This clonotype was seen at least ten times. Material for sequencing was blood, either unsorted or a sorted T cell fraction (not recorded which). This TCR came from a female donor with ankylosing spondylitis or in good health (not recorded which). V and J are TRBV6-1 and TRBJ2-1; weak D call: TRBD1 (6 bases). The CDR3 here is CASRAWHRDSNEQFF. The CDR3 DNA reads TGTGCCAGCAGAGCATGGCACAGGGATAGCAATGAGCAGTTCTTC.